This T cell receptor beta chain is from a study of blood T cells in healthy people across ages. Using a J-beta primer mix together with a sample-barcoded 5' primer, a second PCR was run for about 6 to 12 cycles. TCRdb processed the 5' RACE reads anew with MiXCR; each CDR3 protein has one entry. Of 1.5 million to 2 million distinct CDR3 sequences in the sample, approximately 50% were seen once. Trimming took off 6 bases at V and 2 bases at J, with 19 bases between the two ends. CDR3 length: 16 residues. The specimen sequenced was blood. The receptor comes from a woman aged 40 to 55 in good health. This chain joins TRBV12-3 or TRBV12-4 and TRBJ2-5, with D perhaps matching TRBD1 or TRBD2 (6 bases each). The DNA for the CDR3 is TGTGCCAGCAGCCGTGGGGGCGGGAACACACAAGAGACCCAGTACTTC. This encodes CASSRGGGNTQETQYF.